A selection of T cell receptor beta chains follows, all from one sample in a study of T cells in Graves' hyperthyroidism and ophthalmopathy. TCRdb independently ran MiXCR on the multiplex PCR reads; one entry per CDR3 protein. The sample consists of roughly 530,000 distinct CDR3 sequences, over 15% of them appearing once. What was sequenced was blood. The receptors shown here come from a woman aged 18-29 years with Graves' ophthalmopathy. The CDR3 runs from the conserved cysteine through the conserved F or W. Each record gives: V gene, J gene, clone size, D gene, CDR3 protein, CDR3 DNA. D genes are given only for firm matches. A clone size is listed for some rows: how often the clone was seen (once, few, many), or a class if it is expanded.

v_gene: TRBV29-1; j_gene: TRBJ1-1; abundance: NA; d_gene: NA; CDR3aa: CSVEARSDSLRTEAFF; CDR3nt: TGCAGCGTTGAAGCCCGGTCGGACAGTTTGAGAACTGAAGCTTTCTTT
v_gene: TRBV28; j_gene: TRBJ1-6; abundance: many; d_gene: NA; CDR3aa: CASFGDYGSPLHF; CDR3nt: TGTGCCAGCTTCGGGGATTATGGTTCACCCCTCCACTTT
v_gene: TRBV6-1; j_gene: TRBJ2-3; abundance: many; d_gene: TRBD2; CDR3aa: CASSSPGLVSDTQYF; CDR3nt: TGTGCCAGCAGTTCGCCGGGACTAGTCTCAGATACGCAGTATTTT
v_gene: TRBV29-1; j_gene: TRBJ2-1; abundance: few; d_gene: NA; CDR3aa: CSVDRDNEQFF; CDR3nt: TGCAGCGTCGACAGAGACAATGAGCAGTTCTTC
v_gene: TRBV5-1; j_gene: TRBJ2-5; abundance: many; d_gene: TRBD2; CDR3aa: CASSFGRYQETQYF; CDR3nt: TGCGCCAGCAGCTTCGGGAGGTACCAAGAGACCCAGTACTTC
v_gene: TRBV7-8; j_gene: TRBJ1-1; abundance: many; d_gene: NA; CDR3aa: CASSEEALVDTEAFF; CDR3nt: TGTGCCAGCAGCGAAGAAGCGTTGGTTGACACTGAAGCTTTCTTT
v_gene: TRBV30; j_gene: TRBJ1-6; abundance: few; d_gene: NA; CDR3aa: CAWSMAQSSYNSPLHF; CDR3nt: TGTGCCTGGAGTATGGCACAGAGCTCCTATAATTCACCCCTCCACTTT
v_gene: TRBV3-1; j_gene: TRBJ1-5; abundance: many; d_gene: NA; CDR3aa: CASSPYLGDQPQHF; CDR3nt: TGTGCCAGCAGCCCCTACCTAGGAGATCAGCCCCAGCATTTT
v_gene: TRBV9; j_gene: TRBJ2-3; abundance: many; d_gene: TRBD2; CDR3aa: CASSVWAGVTDTQYF; CDR3nt: TGTGCCAGCAGCGTTTGGGCGGGAGTCACAGATACGCAGTATTTT
v_gene: TRBV2; j_gene: TRBJ2-5; abundance: many; d_gene: NA; CDR3aa: CASSEETQYF; CDR3nt: TGTGCCAGCAGTGAAGAGACCCAGTACTTC
v_gene: TRBV27; j_gene: TRBJ2-3; abundance: NA; d_gene: NA; CDR3aa: CASSLHLEQHTDTQYF; CDR3nt: TGTGCCAGCAGTCTCCACTTGGAGCAACACACAGATACGCAGTATTTT
v_gene: TRBV7-9; j_gene: TRBJ1-5; abundance: NA; d_gene: TRBD1; CDR3aa: CASSRGPASRDREPETMASQPQHF; CDR3nt: TGTGCCAGCAGCCGAGGGCCTGCGTCCCGGGACAGGGAACCTGAAACGATGGCAAGTCAGCCCCAGCATTTT
v_gene: TRBV15; j_gene: TRBJ2-5; abundance: few; d_gene: TRBD1; CDR3aa: CATRPRQGFVETQYF; CDR3nt: TGTGCCACCAGGCCGAGACAGGGGTTTGTGGAGACCCAGTACTTC
v_gene: TRBV2; j_gene: TRBJ1-1; abundance: few; d_gene: NA; CDR3aa: CARRDGATEAFF; CDR3nt: TGTGCCAGGAGGGACGGCGCAACTGAAGCTTTCTTT
v_gene: TRBV3-1; j_gene: TRBJ2-6; abundance: few; d_gene: NA; CDR3aa: CASSPPNSGANVLTF; CDR3nt: TGTGCCAGCAGCCCACCCAACTCTGGGGCCAACGTCCTGACTTTC
v_gene: TRBV7-7; j_gene: TRBJ2-1; abundance: many; d_gene: TRBD1; CDR3aa: CASSLGPDRDNEQFF; CDR3nt: TGTGCTAGCAGCTTAGGACCGGACAGGGACAATGAGCAGTTCTTC
v_gene: TRBV20-1; j_gene: TRBJ1-2; abundance: NA; d_gene: NA; CDR3aa: CSATDRRYGYTF; CDR3nt: TGCAGTGCCACCGACAGGAGATATGGCTACACCTTC
v_gene: TRBV18; j_gene: TRBJ2-7; abundance: many; d_gene: NA; CDR3aa: CASSPPGFFGEQYF; CDR3nt: TGTGCCAGCTCACCACCGGGGTTCTTTGGCGAGCAGTACTTC
v_gene: TRBV11-2; j_gene: TRBJ2-5; abundance: many; d_gene: TRBD2; CDR3aa: CASSLSGGVEETQYF; CDR3nt: TGTGCCAGCAGCTTAAGTGGGGGGGTGGAAGAGACCCAGTACTTC
v_gene: TRBV7-2; j_gene: TRBJ2-1; abundance: many; d_gene: TRBD2; CDR3aa: CASSLGGGRGYNEQFF; CDR3nt: TGTGCCAGCAGCTTAGGTGGCGGGAGGGGTTACAATGAGCAGTTCTTC
v_gene: TRBV6-2/TRBV6-3; j_gene: TRBJ2-3; abundance: NA; d_gene: NA; CDR3aa: CASSYLPTGPTCITDTQYF; CDR3nt: TGTGCCAGCAGTTACCTTCCGACCGGACCAACCTGCATCACGGACACGCAGTATTTT
v_gene: TRBV19; j_gene: TRBJ1-1; abundance: few; d_gene: NA; CDR3aa: CASSNVEGTEAFF; CDR3nt: TGTGCCAGTAGTAATGTAGAGGGCACTGAAGCTTTCTTT
v_gene: TRBV20-1; j_gene: TRBJ2-4; abundance: once; d_gene: NA; CDR3aa: CSARDLFQTPKNIQYF; CDR3nt: TGCAGTGCTAGAGATCTATTCCAAACCCCCAAAAACATTCAGTACTTC
v_gene: TRBV28; j_gene: TRBJ2-7; abundance: few; d_gene: TRBD2; CDR3aa: CASSLRGLADSYEQYF; CDR3nt: TGTGCCAGCAGTTTGAGGGGACTAGCGGATTCCTACGAGCAGTACTTC
v_gene: TRBV7-9; j_gene: TRBJ1-2; abundance: few; d_gene: NA; CDR3aa: CASSWDIANYGYTF; CDR3nt: TGTGCCAGCAGCTGGGACATCGCTAACTATGGCTACACCTTC
v_gene: TRBV20-1; j_gene: TRBJ1-1; abundance: many; d_gene: NA; CDR3aa: CSARLGGRKPTEAFF; CDR3nt: TGCAGTGCTAGACTCGGGGGGCGCAAACCCACTGAAGCTTTCTTT
v_gene: TRBV11-1; j_gene: TRBJ2-7; abundance: many; d_gene: TRBD1; CDR3aa: CASSLSDRGSYEQYF; CDR3nt: TGTGCCAGCAGCTTAAGCGACAGGGGGTCCTACGAGCAGTACTTC
v_gene: TRBV18; j_gene: TRBJ2-4; abundance: many; d_gene: TRBD2; CDR3aa: CASSPPRLAGKNIQYF; CDR3nt: TGTGCCAGCTCACCACCTAGACTAGCAGGCAAAAACATTCAGTACTTC
v_gene: TRBV28; j_gene: TRBJ2-7; abundance: many; d_gene: NA; CDR3aa: CASSLVRPRNEQYF; CDR3nt: TGTGCCAGCAGTTTAGTCAGGCCGAGGAACGAGCAGTACTTC
v_gene: TRBV11-2; j_gene: TRBJ1-2; abundance: many; d_gene: NA; CDR3aa: CASSLLKGRGSLLYGYTF; CDR3nt: TGTGCCAGCAGCTTATTGAAGGGGAGGGGATCCCTATTATATGGCTACACCTTC
v_gene: TRBV5-1; j_gene: TRBJ2-7; abundance: few; d_gene: TRBD1; CDR3aa: CASSLTPGQTYEQYF; CDR3nt: TGCGCCAGCAGCTTGACCCCGGGACAGACCTACGAGCAGTACTTC
v_gene: TRBV3-1; j_gene: TRBJ1-5; abundance: many; d_gene: NA; CDR3aa: CASSKGQHNQPQHF; CDR3nt: TGTGCCAGCAGCAAGGGACAACATAATCAGCCCCAGCATTTT
v_gene: TRBV20-1; j_gene: TRBJ2-2; abundance: NA; d_gene: TRBD1; CDR3aa: CSARGQVNTGELFF; CDR3nt: TGCAGTGCTAGGGGACAGGTCAACACCGGGGAGCTGTTTTTT
v_gene: TRBV11-2; j_gene: TRBJ2-7; abundance: many; d_gene: TRBD1; CDR3aa: CASSFRDRALYEQYF; CDR3nt: TGTGCCAGCAGCTTCCGGGACAGGGCCCTCTACGAGCAGTACTTC
v_gene: TRBV6-1; j_gene: TRBJ2-3; abundance: NA; d_gene: TRBD2; CDR3aa: CATLGRGTDTQYF; CDR3nt: TGTGCCACCCTAGGGAGGGGCACAGATACGCAGTATTTT
v_gene: TRBV27; j_gene: TRBJ1-2; abundance: many; d_gene: NA; CDR3aa: CASSLSGGSYGYTF; CDR3nt: TGTGCCAGCAGTTTATCGGGCGGCAGCTATGGCTACACCTTC
v_gene: TRBV28; j_gene: TRBJ1-1; abundance: many; d_gene: NA; CDR3aa: CASLTPIRADTEAFF; CDR3nt: TGTGCCAGCTTAACCCCCATCAGGGCGGACACTGAAGCTTTCTTT
v_gene: TRBV9; j_gene: TRBJ2-2; abundance: NA; d_gene: TRBD1; CDR3aa: CASSASGTGAAGELFF; CDR3nt: TGTGCCAGCAGCGCCTCCGGGACAGGGGCCGCCGGGGAGCTGTTTTTT
v_gene: TRBV9; j_gene: TRBJ1-4; abundance: once; d_gene: TRBD1; CDR3aa: CASSVGGQDLEKLFF; CDR3nt: TGTGCCAGCAGCGTAGGAGGACAGGACCTCGAAAAACTGTTTTTT
v_gene: TRBV4-3; j_gene: TRBJ2-1; abundance: few; d_gene: NA; CDR3aa: CASSLWQGGDNEQFF; CDR3nt: TGCGCCAGCAGCCTTTGGCAGGGTGGGGACAATGAGCAGTTCTTC
v_gene: TRBV30; j_gene: TRBJ2-3; abundance: NA; d_gene: NA; CDR3aa: CAWSGRETDTQYF; CDR3nt: TGTGCCTGGAGCGGCAGGGAGACAGATACGCAGTATTTT
v_gene: TRBV4-1; j_gene: TRBJ1-5; abundance: NA; d_gene: NA; CDR3aa: CASSQPPEGGNQPQHF; CDR3nt: TGCGCCAGCAGCCAACCGCCGGAGGGTGGCAATCAGCCCCAGCATTTT
v_gene: TRBV20-1; j_gene: TRBJ2-7; abundance: many; d_gene: NA; CDR3aa: CSARSPGYYEQYF; CDR3nt: TGCAGTGCTAGGTCGCCAGGTTACTACGAGCAGTACTTC
v_gene: TRBV6-5; j_gene: TRBJ1-5; abundance: NA; d_gene: NA; CDR3aa: CASSYSSRNQPQHF; CDR3nt: TGTGCCAGCAGTTACTCGAGTAGGAATCAGCCCCAGCATTTT
v_gene: TRBV28; j_gene: TRBJ1-1; abundance: many; d_gene: NA; CDR3aa: CGSTGLRTEAFF; CDR3nt: TGTGGATCAACGGGGCTTCGCACTGAAGCTTTCTTT
v_gene: TRBV5-6; j_gene: TRBJ1-5; abundance: NA; d_gene: NA; CDR3aa: CASSWQNQPQHF; CDR3nt: TGTGCCAGCAGCTGGCAGAATCAGCCCCAGCATTTT
v_gene: TRBV28; j_gene: TRBJ1-5; abundance: few; d_gene: NA; CDR3aa: CASSPTPTEGHQPQHF; CDR3nt: TGTGCCAGCAGTCCAACCCCGACAGAAGGACATCAGCCCCAGCATTTT
v_gene: TRBV10-3; j_gene: TRBJ1-2; abundance: few; d_gene: NA; CDR3aa: CATWGADGYTF; CDR3nt: TGTGCCACCTGGGGCGCGGATGGCTACACCTTC
v_gene: TRBV28; j_gene: TRBJ1-2; abundance: many; d_gene: TRBD1; CDR3aa: CASSSTGQGANYGYTF; CDR3nt: TGTGCCAGCAGTTCAACAGGACAGGGGGCCAACTATGGCTACACCTTC
v_gene: TRBV2; j_gene: TRBJ1-1; abundance: once; d_gene: NA; CDR3aa: CASSDSRTSPKNTEAFF; CDR3nt: TGTGCCAGCAGTGACTCGAGGACAAGTCCGAAGAACACTGAAGCTTTCTTT